Shown below are 20 T cell receptor beta chains from a single sample sequenced in a study of Ad26.COV2.S vaccination and SARS-CoV-2 variants. TCRdb keeps only in-frame clones here, not all; method: immunoSEQ multiplex PCR. This table has around 300,000 clones, approximately 87% appearing once. The treatment here: roughly 20 received Ad26.COV2.S at low or high dose, single or two shots; five or six received placebo; per-sample allocation not given. Samples analyzed were those drawn on day 63 after the first vaccine or placebo injection. Sequenced here: peripheral blood, sampled in a trial of Ad26.COV2.S vaccine versus placebo. The receptors originated from a person between 18 and 65 years old who received the Ad26.COV2.S COVID-19 vaccine or a placebo.

V is TRBV6-4 and J is TRBJ1-6; no reliable D call. The CDR3 has 13 amino acids. Trimming shortened V by 0 bases and J by 9 bases, and 6 bases separated the two germline ends. Per germline, CDR1 MRHNA and CDR2 SNTAGT. This CDR3 reads CASSDSGSSPLHF. CDR3 nucleotide sequence: TGTGCCAGCAGTGACTCGGGGAGTTCACCCCTCCACTTT.

This clone was seen once. The chain recombines TRBV9 with TRBJ1-2; D uncertain. The CDR3 is 14 residues long. Germline CDR1 is SGDLS and CDR2 is YYNGEE. V gave up 0 bases and J gave up 4 bases, with 10 bases separating them. CDR3 nucleotides: TGTGCCAGCAGCGTAGCGGGGATTGGCTATGGCTACACCTTC. Amino acids: CASSVAGIGYGYTF.

The rearrangement joins TRBV5-1 to TRBJ2-3, with D tentatively TRBD2 (7 bases). Trimming cost V 1 base and J 0 bases, with 12 bases left between them. This CDR3 is 16 amino acids long. Germline V gene sequence: CDR1 SGHRS, CDR2 YFSETQ. The CDR3 DNA follows: TGCGCCAGCAGCTTGCGGGGCGGGGGCAGCACAGATACGCAGTATTTT. Translating gives CASSLRGGGSTDTQYF.

The chain combines TRBV3-1 (or the pseudogene TRBV3-2) with TRBJ1-1; TRBD1 aligns across 11 bases. Unmatched junction bases numbered 4, after V lost 1 base and J lost 6 bases. CDR1 and CDR2 (germline): LGHDT, YNNKEL (reference sequence). This CDR3 has 15 residues. The CDR3 sequence is CASSQVWTGGPEAFF. CDR3 coding DNA: TGTGCCAGCAGCCAAGTTTGGACAGGGGGCCCTGAAGCTTTCTTT.

V usage is TRBV6-2 or TRBV6-3 and J usage is TRBJ1-5, with D hard to call. Trimming left V 2 bases short and J 11 bases short, with 10 bases between. CDR1 is MNHEY, CDR2 SVGEGT, per germline. This CDR3 has 12 amino acids. The DNA of the CDR3 is TGTGCCAGCAGTTACGACGGCTGGGCCCAGCATTTT. Translated, it gives CASSYDGWAQHF.

This clone showed up just once. The chain joins TRBV18 to TRBJ1-2, with D unresolved. CDR1 is KGHSH, CDR2 LQKENI, per germline. Trimming stripped 2 bases from V and 7 bases from J, with 14 bases between. The CDR3 loop spans 14 amino acids. CDR3 coding DNA: TGTGCCAGCTCACCAGAAGAAACTATGGCTGGCTACACCTTC. It is translated as CASSPEETMAGYTF.

This chain joins TRBV2 and TRBJ2-3; perhaps TRBD1 as D (5 bases). Per germline, CDR1 SNHLY and CDR2 FYNNEI. V shed 6 bases and J shed 6 bases, with 10 bases lying between them. The CDR3 loop spans 12 amino acids. CDR3 sequence reads: CASSNPGDTQYF. DNA for the CDR3: TGTGCCAGCAGCAACCCAGGGGATACGCAGTATTTT.

The chain employs TRBV2 and TRBJ2-2, with a tentative D call TRBD2 (5 bases). This CDR3 spans 14 amino acids. Per the germline V gene, CDR1 is SNHLY and CDR2 is FYNNEI. V was pared by 6 bases and J by 3 bases, with 11 bases between. The CDR3 sequence: CASRPKGDTGELFF. Written as DNA, the CDR3 is TGTGCCAGCAGGCCAAAGGGAGACACCGGGGAGCTGTTTTTT.

This clone was found a few times. The V gene is TRBV10-3, the J gene TRBJ1-1, with TRBD1 as a possible D gene (6 bases). Looked up from germline, CDR1 is ENHRY and CDR2 is SYGVKD. V was clipped by 7 bases and J by 1 base, with 22 bases between them. This CDR3 region has 17 residues. The CDR3 spells CAIKTGQGSRGNTEAFF. The CDR3 DNA is TGTGCCATCAAAACGGGGCAGGGGAGTCGAGGGAACACTGAAGCTTTCTTT.

V gene TRBV6-6 combines with J gene TRBJ1-3; D is undetermined. V was cut by 8 bases and J by 0 bases, with 11 bases left in between. The CDR3 covers 14 residues. In germline, CDR1 is MNHNY, CDR2 SVGAGI (reference sequence). In DNA form, the CDR3 reads TGTGCCAGCGAATTATCCAGCTCTGGAAACACCATATATTTT. Its translation: CASELSSSGNTIYF.

J is TRBJ2-1 and V is TRBV4-1, with 13 bases aligning to TRBD2. The CDR3 runs 15 residues. Germline-derived CDR1 and CDR2 are MGHRA and YSYEKL. With 5 bases clipped from V and 4 bases from J, the junction kept 2 bases outside the gene matches. CDR3 nucleotides: TGCGCCAGCAGCTCGGGACTAGCGGGATACAATGAGCAGTTCTTC. This encodes CASSSGLAGYNEQFF.

The CDR3 DNA is TGTGCCAGCAGTTTAAGTCAGGTGATGGCAGATACGCAGTATTTT. It specifies CASSLSQVMADTQYF. The genes are TRBV27 and TRBJ2-3, with no clear D. The length of the CDR3 is 15 residues. Deletions cut 2 bases from V and 4 bases from J, with 13 bases between. The germline V gene encodes CDR1 MNHEY and CDR2 SMNVEV (reference sequence).

This chain links TRBV25-1 with TRBJ1-3; maybe TRBD1 (5 bases). Trimming took off 1 base at V and 0 bases at J, with 10 bases between the two ends. The CDR3 runs to 16 residues. Germline lookup yields CDR1 MGHDK and CDR2 SYGVNS. DNA for the CDR3: TGTGCCAGCAGTGAATTGGGGGACCTCTCTGGAAACACCATATATTTT. Protein product: CASSELGDLSGNTIYF.

V and J are TRBV7-8 and TRBJ2-1; a possible D gene is TRBD2 (6 bases). Per germline, CDR1 SGHVS and CDR2 FQNEAQ. V shed 5 bases and J shed 9 bases, with 20 bases lying between them. The CDR3 loop spans 15 amino acids. The CDR3 nucleotides read TGTGCCAGCAGCGTAGATCAGGCGAGGGAGGTTGAGCAGTTCTTC. Its translation: CASSVDQAREVEQFF.

This chain links TRBV19 with TRBJ1-1; D is unresolved. V gave up 9 bases and J gave up 4 bases, with 21 bases separating them. CDR3 length: 15 residues. Germline assignment: CDR1 LNHDA and CDR2 SQIVND (reference sequence). The CDR3 here is CASHINYGSGTEAFF. CDR3 nucleotide sequence: TGTGCCAGCCATATAAACTATGGTTCTGGCACTGAAGCTTTCTTT.

The CDR3 region is CASSLYRDNTEAFF. DNA of the CDR3: TGCGCCAGCAGCTTGTACAGGGATAACACTGAAGCTTTCTTT. V is TRBV5-1 and J is TRBJ1-1, with a possible D match to TRBD1 (6 bases). In germline, CDR1 is SGHRS, CDR2 YFSETQ. Trimming took off 1 base at V and 2 bases at J, with 9 bases between the two ends. The CDR3 totals 14 residues. Together with reference TRBV5-1 and TRBJ1-1, the CDR3 gives the full variable domain: KAGVTQTPRYLIKTRGQQVTLSCSPISGHRSVSWYQQTPGQGLQFLFEYFSETQRNKGNFPGRFSGRQFSNSRSEMNVSTLELGDSALYLCASSLYRDNTEAFFGQGTRLTVV.

This rearrangement joins TRBV27 to TRBJ1-2; D gene uncertain. Germline CDR1 reads MNHEY; CDR2 reads SMNVEV (reference sequence). CDR3 size: 13 residues. V lost 8 bases, J lost 1 base, and 11 bases lay in between. CDR3 coding DNA: TGTGCCAGCGGTCGGGGAGTTAACTATGGCTACACCTTC. It codes for CASGRGVNYGYTF.

The genes are TRBV27 and TRBJ2-2; D is perhaps TRBD1 (6 bases). Germline values: CDR1 MNHEY, CDR2 SMNVEV (reference sequence). V was cut by 9 bases and J by 1 base, with 9 bases left in between. This CDR3 contains 13 residues. The CDR3 DNA is TGTGCCAGTGTACAGGGGAACACCGGGGAGCTGTTTTTT. Protein sequence: CASVQGNTGELFF.

The V call is TRBV18, the J call TRBJ2-1; 7 nucleotides agree with TRBD1. This CDR3 is 16 amino acids long. The V segment lost 4 bases and the J segment 0 bases; nucleotides outside the gene matches: 6. CDR1 KGHSH and CDR2 LQKENI come from the germline V gene. The CDR3 here is CASSLSQGVSYNEQFF. CDR3 DNA sequence: TGTGCCAGCTCACTAAGCCAGGGGGTCTCCTACAATGAGCAGTTCTTC.

The V call is TRBV5-1, the J call TRBJ2-1; 10 positions agree with TRBD2. V shed 2 bases and J 2 bases; nucleotides not matched to a gene: 1. This CDR3 contains 15 residues. Germline V gene sequence: CDR1 SGHRS, CDR2 YFSETQ. For the CDR3, the DNA is TGCGCCAGCAGCTTAGCGGGAGGGACCTACAATGAGCAGTTCTTC. This translates into CASSLAGGTYNEQFF.